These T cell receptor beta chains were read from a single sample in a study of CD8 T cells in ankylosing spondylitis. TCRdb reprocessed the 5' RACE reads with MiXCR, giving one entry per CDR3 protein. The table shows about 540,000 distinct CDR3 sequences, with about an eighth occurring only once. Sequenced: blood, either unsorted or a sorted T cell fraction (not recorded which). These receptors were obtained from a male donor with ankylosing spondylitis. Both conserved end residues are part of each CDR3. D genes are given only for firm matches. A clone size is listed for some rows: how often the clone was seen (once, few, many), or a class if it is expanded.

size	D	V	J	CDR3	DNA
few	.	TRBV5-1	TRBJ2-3	CASSLANPADTQYF	TGCGCCAGCAGCTTGGCCAATCCCGCGGATACGCAGTATTTT
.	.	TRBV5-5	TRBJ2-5	CASSLANQETQYF	TGTGCCAGCAGCTTGGCCAACCAAGAGACCCAGTACTTC
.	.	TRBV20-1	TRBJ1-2	CSARDKEYGYTF	TGCAGTGCTAGAGATAAAGAATATGGCTACACCTTC
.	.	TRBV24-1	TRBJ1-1	CATSDLVTGEAFF	TGTGCCACCAGTGATTTGGTGACAGGCGAAGCTTTCTTT
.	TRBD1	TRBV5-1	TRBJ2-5	CASSLRTGGMETQYF	TGCGCCAGCAGCTTGAGGACAGGGGGCATGGAGACCCAGTACTTC
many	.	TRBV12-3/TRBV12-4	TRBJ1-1	CASSLTANTEAFF	TGTGCCAGCAGCTTAACAGCGAACACTGAAGCTTTCTTT
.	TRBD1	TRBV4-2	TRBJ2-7	CASSTQDRGREQYF	TGTGCCAGCAGCACTCAGGACAGGGGTCGCGAGCAGTACTTC
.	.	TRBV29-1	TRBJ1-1	CSAGPSTEAFF	TGCAGCGCCGGACCCAGCACTGAAGCTTTCTTT
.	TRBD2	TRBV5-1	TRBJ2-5	CASSLALAGAEETQYF	TGCGCCAGCAGCTTGGCTCTAGCGGGAGCTGAGGAGACCCAGTACTTC
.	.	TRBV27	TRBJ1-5	CATLGRGGQPQHF	TGTGCCACCCTGGGCAGGGGCGGTCAGCCCCAGCATTTT
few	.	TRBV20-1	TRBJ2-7	CSAIAPSYEQYF	TGCAGTGCCATAGCACCTTCCTACGAGCAGTACTTC
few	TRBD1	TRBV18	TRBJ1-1	CASSPILYGGQSPEAFF	TGTGCCAGCTCACCTATCCTTTATGGGGGACAGAGCCCTGAAGCTTTCTTT
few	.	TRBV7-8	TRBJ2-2	CASSGQAGRNTGELFF	TGTGCCAGTAGCGGCCAGGCGGGAAGAAACACCGGGGAGCTGTTTTTT
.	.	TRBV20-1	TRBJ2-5	CSARVPGRQETQYF	TGCAGTGCTAGAGTTCCGGGGCGTCAAGAGACCCAGTACTTC
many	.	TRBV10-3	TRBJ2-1	CAISEFARKPGEQFF	TGTGCCATCAGTGAGTTCGCGAGAAAGCCTGGTGAGCAGTTCTTC
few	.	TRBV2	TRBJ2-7	CASSEGSGYEQYF	TGTGCCAGCAGTGAAGGGAGTGGGTACGAGCAGTACTTC
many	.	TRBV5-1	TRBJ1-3	CASSPGPGNTIYF	TGCGCCAGCAGTCCAGGTCCTGGAAACACCATATATTTT
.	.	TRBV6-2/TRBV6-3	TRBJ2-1	CASKSRVLPLYNEQFF	TGTGCCAGCAAGTCGCGGGTGCTCCCCCTCTACAATGAGCAGTTCTTC